The T cell receptor (beta chain) under discussion was sequenced for a study of T cells in Graves' hyperthyroidism and ophthalmopathy. This clonotype was recorded at least ten times. The junction shows a germline mismatch at one end, possibly a read error. The TCR beta CDR3 regions underwent amplification using RNA transcripts as the source. Primed by the HTBI set, a first-round RT-PCR was run on the TCR CDR3. MiXCR, run by TCRdb on the multiplex PCR reads, gives a single entry per CDR3 protein. Among a few hundred thousand distinct CDR3 sequences listed, more than 12% were seen once. Participants, patients aged 18 to 65, had newly diagnosed hyperthyroidism with a duration under 2 months. Sequenced sample: blood. The source of this sequence is a woman aged 25 to 45 with Graves' hyperthyroidism.

CDR3: CASSLGGSGRYEQYF. CDR3 DNA sequence: TGTGCCAGCAGTTTGGGAGGGAGCGGGAGGTACGAGCAGTACTTC. The V and J genes are TRBV5-1 and TRBJ2-7; 9 bases are shared with TRBD2. Germline V gene lookup returns CDR1 SGHRS and CDR2 YFSETQ. The CDR3 contains 15 residues.